The 14 T cell receptor beta chains listed next were all sequenced from one sample in a study of long-term antiretroviral therapy in people with HIV. Investigators performed immunoSEQ version v3.0 at survey level. The repertoire was sequenced with immunoSEQ multiplex PCR; TCRdb's copy has only in-frame clones and lacks some. The data contain 6,000 to 8,500 clones, about 85% of them singletons. Sequencing used unsorted PBMCs, obtained 2.5 to 2.6 years before starting antiretroviral therapy. These receptors were taken from a man aged 35 to 55 with HIV.

The V and J genes are TRBV7-2 and TRBJ2-5, with 14 bases lining up with TRBD2. This CDR3 has 16 residues. Germline CDR1 reads SGHTA; CDR2 reads FQGNSA. Trimming removed 5 bases from V and 7 bases from J; junction bases left unmatched: 9. This CDR3 is CASSLGLAGGVGTQYF. DNA for the CDR3: TGTGCCAGCAGCCTCGGACTAGCGGGGGGTGTCGGGACCCAGTACTTC.

The chain uses TRBV5-4 and TRBJ1-1; D possibly corresponds to TRBD1 (6 bases). Per germline, CDR1 SGHNT and CDR2 YYREEE (reference sequence). The CDR3 spans 14 residues. The V end lost 0 bases, the J end lost 7 bases, and 13 bases lay between the germline ends. The CDR3 bases are TGTGCCAGCAGCTTGGGGCAGGGGCGGGGTGAAGCTTTCTTT. Amino acid sequence: CASSLGQGRGEAFF.

This chain links TRBV6-6 with TRBJ2-7, with TRBD1 identical over 9 bases. Looked up from germline, CDR1 is MNHNY and CDR2 is SVGAGI (reference sequence). V lost 4 bases to trimming and J lost 1 base; unmatched junction nucleotides: 5. The CDR3 runs to 15 residues. DNA for the CDR3: TGTGCCAGCAGTTGGGGACAGGGTAAATCCTACGAGCAGTACTTC. Its translation: CASSWGQGKSYEQYF.

The chain has TRBV19 and TRBJ1-1; tentatively, D is TRBD1 (5 bases). The CDR3 is made up of 15 amino acids. Trimming removed 9 bases at V and 1 base at J, with 18 bases between. Germline CDR1 and CDR2: LNHDA and SQIVND (reference sequence). The CDR3 DNA follows: TGTGCCAGCCGCGGGCCCCCAGGGAAGAACACTGAAGCTTTCTTT. It translates to CASRGPPGKNTEAFF.

The chain carries TRBV27 and TRBJ2-3; TRBD1 agrees at 9 bases. CDR3 length: 15 residues. Germline V CDR1 and CDR2: MNHEY, SMNVEV (reference sequence). V was clipped by 5 bases and J by 2 bases; unmatched bases: 5. The CDR3 protein is CASSPRDRATDTQYF. In nucleotides, the CDR3 is TGTGCCAGCAGTCCTCGGGACAGGGCCACAGATACGCAGTATTTT.

V gene TRBV11-1 combines with J gene TRBJ2-2; D is undetermined. Trimming shortened V by 4 bases and J by 3 bases, and 0 bases separated the two germline ends. The CDR3 has 11 residues. CDR1 and CDR2 from the germline V gene are SGHAT and FQDESV (reference sequence). DNA of the CDR3: TGTGCCAGCAGCTACACCGGGGAGCTGTTTTTT. This encodes CASSYTGELFF.

V usage is TRBV29-1 and J usage is TRBJ2-7; 8 bases are a match to TRBD1. The length of the CDR3 is 13 residues. Per germline, CDR1 SQVTM and CDR2 ANQGSEA. J gave up 6 bases and V 4 bases, and 8 bases lay outside the gene matches. The CDR3 spells CSVGAGGFSEQYF. The CDR3 DNA follows: TGCAGCGTTGGGGCAGGGGGCTTCTCCGAGCAGTACTTC.

The rearrangement links TRBV19 to TRBJ2-2, with D tentatively TRBD1 (6 bases). Germline V gives CDR1 LNHDA, CDR2 SQIVND (reference sequence). The CDR3 is 15 amino acids. V lost 5 bases and J lost 7, with 17 bases in between. The CDR3 spells CASSDPGTTFGELFF. The CDR3 DNA is TGTGCCAGTAGTGATCCCGGGACAACCTTCGGGGAGCTGTTTTTT.

The rearrangement uses TRBV7-3 and TRBJ1-3, with D tentatively TRBD1 (6 bases). Germline values: CDR1 SGHTA, CDR2 FQGTGA. Deletions cut 2 bases from V and 0 bases from J, with 11 bases between. CDR3 length: 16 amino acids. This chain's CDR3 is CASSLQGPTSGNTIYF. CDR3 DNA: TGTGCCAGCAGCTTACAGGGGCCGACCTCTGGAAACACCATATATTTT.

V gene TRBV5-1 combines with J gene TRBJ2-7, with 10 positions matching TRBD2. The V gene end was trimmed by 0 bases and the J gene end by 3 bases; junction bases not matched to a gene: 9. CDR1 is SGHRS, CDR2 YFSETQ, per germline. The CDR3 sequence is 17 residues long. CDR3 sequence (DNA): TGCGCCAGCAGCTTGGGGCTAGCGGGGGCTATCAACTACGAGCAGTACTTC. Protein: CASSLGLAGAINYEQYF.

The CDR3 nucleotides read TGTGCCAGCAGCTCCCCGGGACAGGGCTACGAGCAGTACTTC. Translating it yields CASSSPGQGYEQYF. This chain links TRBV7-2 with TRBJ2-7, with 9 bases aligning to TRBD1. This CDR3 spans 14 amino acids. Trimming at V came to 4 bases and at J to 3 bases, leaving 4 bases not matched to a gene. The germline V gene has CDR1 SGHTA and CDR2 FQGNSA.

This chain's CDR3 is CASSLAGGGYGYTF. The CDR3 DNA sequence: TGTGCCAGCAGCTTAGCTGGGGGAGGCTATGGCTACACCTTC. The chain employs TRBV11-2 and TRBJ1-2; D may be TRBD1 (5 bases). V shed 1 base and J shed 4 bases, with 10 bases lying between them. The CDR3 runs to 14 residues. In germline, CDR1 is SGHAT, CDR2 FQNNGV.

V usage is TRBV4-1 and J usage is TRBJ1-4; TRBD1 matches 8 bases. The CDR3 sequence is 18 residues long. With 0 bases clipped from V and 2 bases from J, the junction kept 8 bases outside the gene matches. Germline values: CDR1 MGHRA, CDR2 YSYEKL. The CDR3, as DNA: TGCGCCAGCAGCCAAGATTCAGGGGGCGGGTTTACTAATGAAAAACTGTTTTTT. Its protein product is CASSQDSGGGFTNEKLFF.

The chain carries TRBV6-1 and TRBJ1-3; D remains ambiguous. The length of the CDR3 is 14 residues. Germline V gene data show CDR1 as MNHNS and CDR2 as SASEGT. V was trimmed by 4 bases and J by 4 bases, leaving 11 bases between them. This chain's CDR3 is CASSVSGKGNTIYF. CDR3 DNA: TGTGCCAGCAGTGTGTCTGGGAAAGGAAACACCATATATTTT.